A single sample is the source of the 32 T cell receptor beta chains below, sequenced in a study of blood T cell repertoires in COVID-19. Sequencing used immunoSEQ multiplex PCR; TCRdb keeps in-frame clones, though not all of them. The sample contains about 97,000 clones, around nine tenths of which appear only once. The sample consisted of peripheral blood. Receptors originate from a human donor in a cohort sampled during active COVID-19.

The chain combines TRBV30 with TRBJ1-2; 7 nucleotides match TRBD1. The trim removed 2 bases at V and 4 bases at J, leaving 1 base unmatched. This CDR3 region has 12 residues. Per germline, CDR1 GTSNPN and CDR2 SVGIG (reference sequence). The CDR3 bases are TGTGCCTGGAGTCACAGGGGCTATGGCTACACCTTC. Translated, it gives CAWSHRGYGYTF.

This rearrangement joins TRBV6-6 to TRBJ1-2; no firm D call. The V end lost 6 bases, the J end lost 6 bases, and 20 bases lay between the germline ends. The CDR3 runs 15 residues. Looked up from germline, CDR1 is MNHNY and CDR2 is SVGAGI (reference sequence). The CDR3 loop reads CASSPIDTYYDGYTF. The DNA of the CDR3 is TGTGCCAGCAGCCCAATTGATACCTACTATGATGGCTACACCTTC.

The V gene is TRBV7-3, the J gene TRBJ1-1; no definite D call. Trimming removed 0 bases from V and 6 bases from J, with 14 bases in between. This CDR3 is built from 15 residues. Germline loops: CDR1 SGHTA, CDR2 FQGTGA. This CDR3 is CASSLTTSTPAEAFF. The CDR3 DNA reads TGTGCCAGCAGCTTAACTACTAGCACCCCGGCTGAAGCTTTCTTT.

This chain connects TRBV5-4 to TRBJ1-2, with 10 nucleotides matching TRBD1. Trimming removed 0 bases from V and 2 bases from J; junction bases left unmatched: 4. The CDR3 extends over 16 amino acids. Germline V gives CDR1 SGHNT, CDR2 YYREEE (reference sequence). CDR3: CASSLATGGRNYGYTF. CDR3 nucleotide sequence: TGTGCCAGCAGCTTGGCGACAGGGGGCAGAAACTATGGCTACACCTTC.

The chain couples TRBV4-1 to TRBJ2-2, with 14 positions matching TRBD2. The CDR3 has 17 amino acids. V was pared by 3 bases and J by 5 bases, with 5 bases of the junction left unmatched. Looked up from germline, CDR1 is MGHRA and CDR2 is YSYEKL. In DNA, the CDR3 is TGCGCCAGCAGCCACTCGACTAGCGGGGGGGCAACCGGGGAGCTGTTTTTT. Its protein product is CASSHSTSGGATGELFF.

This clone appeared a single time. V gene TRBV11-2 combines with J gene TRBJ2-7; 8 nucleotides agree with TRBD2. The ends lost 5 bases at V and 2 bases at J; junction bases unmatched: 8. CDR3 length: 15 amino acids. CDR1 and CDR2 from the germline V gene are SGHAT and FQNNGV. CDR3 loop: CASSLSPGLAYEQYF. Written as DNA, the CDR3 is TGTGCCAGCAGCCTGTCGCCGGGACTAGCCTACGAGCAGTACTTC.

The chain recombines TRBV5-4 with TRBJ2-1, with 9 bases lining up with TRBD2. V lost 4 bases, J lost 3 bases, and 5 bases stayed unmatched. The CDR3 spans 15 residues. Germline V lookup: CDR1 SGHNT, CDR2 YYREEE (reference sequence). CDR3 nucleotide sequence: TGTGCCAGCAGCGAAGCGGGAGGATTCTACAATGAGCAGTTCTTC. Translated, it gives CASSEAGGFYNEQFF.

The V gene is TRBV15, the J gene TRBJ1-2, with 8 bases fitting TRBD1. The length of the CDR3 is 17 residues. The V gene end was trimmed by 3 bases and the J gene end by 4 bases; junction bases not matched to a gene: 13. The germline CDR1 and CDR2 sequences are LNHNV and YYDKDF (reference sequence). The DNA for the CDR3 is TGTGCCACCAGCAGTCTGGAACGGACAGGGAACGTCTATGGCTACACCTTC. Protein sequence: CATSSLERTGNVYGYTF.

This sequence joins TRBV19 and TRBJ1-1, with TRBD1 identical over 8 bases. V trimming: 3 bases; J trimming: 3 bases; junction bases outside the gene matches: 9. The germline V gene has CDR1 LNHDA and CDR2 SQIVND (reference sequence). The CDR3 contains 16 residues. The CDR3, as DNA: TGTGCCAGTAGTATCAATCAGGGGGCGCTCCACACTGAAGCTTTCTTT. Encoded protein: CASSINQGALHTEAFF.

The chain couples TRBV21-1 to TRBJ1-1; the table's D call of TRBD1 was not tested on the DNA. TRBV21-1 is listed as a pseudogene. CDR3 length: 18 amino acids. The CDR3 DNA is TGTGCCAGCAGCCCCCAGCGGAACGGAATAACAGGGGACACTGAAGCTTTCTTT. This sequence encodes CASSPQRNGITGDTEAFF.

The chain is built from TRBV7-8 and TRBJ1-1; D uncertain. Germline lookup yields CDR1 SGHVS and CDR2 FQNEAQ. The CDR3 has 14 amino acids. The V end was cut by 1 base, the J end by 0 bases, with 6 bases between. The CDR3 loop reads CASSLGSMNTEAFF. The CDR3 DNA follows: TGTGCCAGCAGCTTAGGTTCCATGAACACTGAAGCTTTCTTT.

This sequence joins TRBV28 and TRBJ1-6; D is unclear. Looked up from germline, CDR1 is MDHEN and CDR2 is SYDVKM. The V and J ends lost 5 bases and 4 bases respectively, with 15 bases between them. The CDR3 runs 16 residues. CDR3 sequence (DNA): TGTGCCAGCAGTCTAGACCTCAGCGGATATAATTCACCCCTCCACTTT. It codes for CASSLDLSGYNSPLHF.

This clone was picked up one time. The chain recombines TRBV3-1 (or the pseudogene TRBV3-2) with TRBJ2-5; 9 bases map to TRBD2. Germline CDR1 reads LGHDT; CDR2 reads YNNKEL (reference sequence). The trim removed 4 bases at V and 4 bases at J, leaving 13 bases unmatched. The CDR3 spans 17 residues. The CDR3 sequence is CASSRLGQRGERETQYF. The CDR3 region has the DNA TGTGCCAGCAGCCGCTTGGGCCAGCGGGGGGAAAGAGAGACCCAGTACTTC.

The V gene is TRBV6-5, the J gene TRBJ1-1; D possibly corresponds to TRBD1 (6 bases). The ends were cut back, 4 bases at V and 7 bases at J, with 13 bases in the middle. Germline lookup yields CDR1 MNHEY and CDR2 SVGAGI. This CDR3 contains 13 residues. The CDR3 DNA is TGTGCCAGCAGTTCGGGGGGCCGGTTTGAAGCTTTCTTT. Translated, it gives CASSSGGRFEAFF.

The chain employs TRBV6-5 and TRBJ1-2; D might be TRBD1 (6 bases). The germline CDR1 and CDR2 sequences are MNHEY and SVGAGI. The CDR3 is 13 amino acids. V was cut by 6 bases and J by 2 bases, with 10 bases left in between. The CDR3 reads CASSAGQNYGYTF. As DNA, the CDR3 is TGTGCCAGCAGCGCAGGACAGAACTATGGCTACACCTTC.

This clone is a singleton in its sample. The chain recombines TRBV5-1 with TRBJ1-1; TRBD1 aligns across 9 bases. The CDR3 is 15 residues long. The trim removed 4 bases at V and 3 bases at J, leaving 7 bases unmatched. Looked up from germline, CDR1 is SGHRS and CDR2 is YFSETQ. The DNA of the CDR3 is TGCGCCAGCAGCGGAACAGGGGGCAGTTACACTGAAGCTTTCTTT. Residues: CASSGTGGSYTEAFF.

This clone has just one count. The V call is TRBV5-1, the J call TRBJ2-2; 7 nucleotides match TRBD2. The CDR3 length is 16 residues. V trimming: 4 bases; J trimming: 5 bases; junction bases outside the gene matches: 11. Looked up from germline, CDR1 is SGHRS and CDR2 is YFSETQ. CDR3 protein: CASSTGLVSETGELFF. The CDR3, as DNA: TGCGCCAGCAGCACCGGACTAGTCTCCGAAACCGGGGAGCTGTTTTTT.

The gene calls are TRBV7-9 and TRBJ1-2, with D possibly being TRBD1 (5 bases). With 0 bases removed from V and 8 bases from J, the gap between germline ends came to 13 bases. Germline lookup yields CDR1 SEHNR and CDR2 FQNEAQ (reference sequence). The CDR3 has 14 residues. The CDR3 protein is CASSLAPREEGYTF. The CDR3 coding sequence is TGTGCCAGCAGCTTAGCGCCCAGGGAAGAGGGCTACACCTTC.

CDR3 sequence (DNA): TGCAGCGCAGTCACCGGGACAGGGGGCGACGAGCAGTACTTC. Translated, it gives CSAVTGTGGDEQYF. The chain joins TRBV29-1 to TRBJ2-7, with TRBD1 matching 12 bases. CDR3 size: 14 residues. After removal of 7 bases from V and 5 bases from J, the junction contained 9 bases not matched to a gene. CDR1 is SQVTM and CDR2 is ANQGSEA in the germline V gene.

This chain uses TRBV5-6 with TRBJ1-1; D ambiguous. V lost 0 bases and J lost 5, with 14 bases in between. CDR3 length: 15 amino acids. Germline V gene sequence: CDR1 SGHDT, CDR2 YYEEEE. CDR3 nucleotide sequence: TGTGCCAGCAGCTTGGGGATGAGGGTGGGGACTGAAGCTTTCTTT. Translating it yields CASSLGMRVGTEAFF.

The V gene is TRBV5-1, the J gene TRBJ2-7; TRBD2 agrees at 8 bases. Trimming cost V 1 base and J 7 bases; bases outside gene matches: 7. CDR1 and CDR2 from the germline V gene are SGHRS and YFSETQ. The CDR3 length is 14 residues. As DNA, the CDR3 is TGCGCCAGCAGCTTGACTAGCGGAGAGGTTGAGCAGTACTTC. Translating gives CASSLTSGEVEQYF.

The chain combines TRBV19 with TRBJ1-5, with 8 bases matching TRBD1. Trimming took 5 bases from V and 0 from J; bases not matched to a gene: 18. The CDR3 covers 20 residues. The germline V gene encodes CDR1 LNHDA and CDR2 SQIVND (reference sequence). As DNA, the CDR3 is TGTGCCAGTAGTGTGACCGGGACAGGTACCTATATTTATAGCAATCAGCCCCAGCATTTT. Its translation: CASSVTGTGTYIYSNQPQHF.

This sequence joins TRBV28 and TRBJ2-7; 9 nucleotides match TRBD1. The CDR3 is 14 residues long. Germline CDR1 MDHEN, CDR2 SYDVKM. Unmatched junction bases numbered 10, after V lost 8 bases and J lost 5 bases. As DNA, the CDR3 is TGTGCCAGCTTAACTCGACAGGGGGGCGACGAGCAGTACTTC. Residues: CASLTRQGGDEQYF.

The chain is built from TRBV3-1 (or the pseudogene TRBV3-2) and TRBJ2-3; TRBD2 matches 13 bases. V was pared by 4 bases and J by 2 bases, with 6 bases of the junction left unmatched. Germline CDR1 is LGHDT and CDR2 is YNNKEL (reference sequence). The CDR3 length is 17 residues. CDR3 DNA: TGTGCCAGCAGCCCCCAAACTAGCGGGAGGGCCACAGATACGCAGTATTTT. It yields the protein CASSPQTSGRATDTQYF.

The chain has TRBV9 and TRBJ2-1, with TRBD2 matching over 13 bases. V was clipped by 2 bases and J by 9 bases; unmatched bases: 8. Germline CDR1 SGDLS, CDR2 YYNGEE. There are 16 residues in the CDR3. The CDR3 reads CASSVVTSGGAVEQFF. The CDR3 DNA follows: TGTGCCAGCAGCGTTGTTACTAGCGGGGGGGCGGTTGAGCAGTTCTTC.

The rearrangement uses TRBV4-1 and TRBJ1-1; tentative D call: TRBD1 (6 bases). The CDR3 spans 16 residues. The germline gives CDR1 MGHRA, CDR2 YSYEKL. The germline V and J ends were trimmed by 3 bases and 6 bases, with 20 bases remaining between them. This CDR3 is CASSHAPGGGIAEAFF. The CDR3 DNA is TGCGCCAGCAGCCACGCTCCCGGGGGGGGCATCGCTGAAGCTTTCTTT.

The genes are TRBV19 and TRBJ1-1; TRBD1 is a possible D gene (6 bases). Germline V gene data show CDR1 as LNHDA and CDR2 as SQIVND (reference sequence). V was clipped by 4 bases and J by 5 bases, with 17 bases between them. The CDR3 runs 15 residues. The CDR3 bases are TGTGCCAGTAGTAACTACAGGGTTAAGGGTACTGAAGCTTTCTTT. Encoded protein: CASSNYRVKGTEAFF.

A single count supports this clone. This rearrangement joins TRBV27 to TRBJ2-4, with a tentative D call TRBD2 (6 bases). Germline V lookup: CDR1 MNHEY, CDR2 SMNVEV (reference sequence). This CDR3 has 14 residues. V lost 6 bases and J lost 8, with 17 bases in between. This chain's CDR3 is CASSSGAWRDIQYF. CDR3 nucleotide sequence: TGTGCCAGCAGCTCCGGGGCATGGAGGGACATTCAGTACTTC.

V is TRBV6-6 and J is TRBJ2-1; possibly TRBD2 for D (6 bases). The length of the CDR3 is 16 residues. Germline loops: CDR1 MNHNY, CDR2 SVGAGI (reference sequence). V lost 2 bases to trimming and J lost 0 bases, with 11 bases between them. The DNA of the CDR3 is TGTGCCAGCAGTTACGGAAGGACTAACTCCTACAATGAGCAGTTCTTC. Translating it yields CASSYGRTNSYNEQFF.

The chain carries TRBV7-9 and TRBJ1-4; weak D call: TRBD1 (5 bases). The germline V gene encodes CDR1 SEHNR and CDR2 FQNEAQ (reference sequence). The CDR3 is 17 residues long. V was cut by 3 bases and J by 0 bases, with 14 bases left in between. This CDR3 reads CASSFGVRGTTNEKLFF. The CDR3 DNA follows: TGTGCCAGCAGCTTCGGGGTTCGGGGGACAACTAATGAAAAACTGTTTTTT.

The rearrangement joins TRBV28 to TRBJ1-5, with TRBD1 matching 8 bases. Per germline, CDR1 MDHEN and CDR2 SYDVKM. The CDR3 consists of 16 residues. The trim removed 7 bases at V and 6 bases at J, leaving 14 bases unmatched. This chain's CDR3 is CASTHTEPGGGQPQHF. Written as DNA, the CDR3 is TGTGCCAGCACCCATACCGAGCCAGGGGGCGGTCAGCCCCAGCATTTT.

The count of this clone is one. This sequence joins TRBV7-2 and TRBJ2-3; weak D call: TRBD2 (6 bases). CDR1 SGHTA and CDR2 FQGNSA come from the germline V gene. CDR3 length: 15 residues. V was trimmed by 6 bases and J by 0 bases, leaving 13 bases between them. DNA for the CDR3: TGTGCCAGCAGACTTAGCGGAACTAGCACAGATACGCAGTATTTT. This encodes CASRLSGTSTDTQYF.